The clone carrying this T cell receptor (beta chain) was picked up a small number of times. One end of the junction fails to match germline, which may point to a read error. This specimen belongs to a study of patients and donors after allogeneic stem cell transplantation. Each CDR3 protein gets one entry after TCRdb re-called the RT-PCR reads with MiXCR. The table records 900,000 to 1,000,000 distinct CDR3 sequences, under 20% of them present only once. Sequenced: blood, either unsorted or a sorted T cell fraction (not recorded which). The receptor was isolated from a human donor who was either an allogeneic HSCT recipient or a stem cell or donor lymphocyte infusion donor (not recorded which). It is not recorded whose cells these are; they may come from a transplant donor.

CDR3 region: CASSLGVSLKDF. CDR3 bases: TGTGCCAGCAGCTTAGGTGTCAGCCTGAAAGACTTC. The chain joins TRBV11-2 to TRBJ1-2; D is unresolved. Germline CDR1 is SGHAT and CDR2 is FQNNGV. This CDR3 spans 12 amino acids.